The entry below describes one T cell receptor beta chain. CDR1 is SGDLS and CDR2 is YYNGEE in the germline V gene. Losses at the gene ends were 1 base for V and 2 bases for J; bases not matched to a gene: 2. There are 15 residues in the CDR3. Cryopreserved PBMCs provided 1.5 to 2 micrograms of genomic DNA for the TCR beta libraries. The entry originates in a study of cytotoxic CD8 clonotypes in ibrutinib-treated CLL. Overall study context: Collecting the response samples happened after a median about eleven months of treatment, with a range of 6 to 36. Productive templates per sample averaged 255,043; productive rearrangements, 75,000 to 100,000.

The protocol was immunoSEQ multiplex PCR, while the TCRdb copy is restricted to in-frame clones and leaves out a portion. The sample contains some 310,000 clones, about 80% of which appear only once. V and J are TRBV9 and TRBJ1-3; TRBD1 aligns across 8 bases. The TCR originated in a human donor with chronic lymphocytic leukemia. The sequences come from PBMCs, collected before ibrutinib treatment. The CDR3 reads CASSVWTGPGNTIYF. The CDR3 bases are TGTGCCAGCAGCGTATGGACAGGGCCTGGAAACACCATATATTTT.